This paragraph reports one T cell receptor (beta chain). The CDR3 covers 15 residues. J lost 3 bases, V lost 3 bases, and 8 bases had no gene match. Germline V gives CDR1 GTSNPN, CDR2 SVGIG (reference sequence). Per the study methods: By means of reference gene primer amplification, nucleated cell counts were estimated. Repertoires were generated with immunoSEQ multiplex PCR, while TCRdb's copy carries only in-frame clones and drops some. Clone size and the V and J calls come from that table; the DNA yielded D and trimming. The top ten hold around 15% of the sample, which has roughly 70,000 clones, 75% to 85% seen once. This sample stems from a study of blood T cell repertoires in COVID-19. Study summary: COVID-19 samples from acute and convalescent phases originated in the United States, Italy and Spain. In each case, the material was cDNA or gDNA derived from T cells, B-cell-depleted T cells, or PBMCs.

The clonotype comes from a human donor in a cohort sampled during active COVID-19. Sequencing input: peripheral blood. V usage is TRBV30 and J usage is TRBJ1-1; 9 bases line up with TRBD1. The CDR3 here is CAWRRTGDKDTEAFF. The CDR3 bases are TGTGCCTGGAGACGGACAGGGGATAAGGACACTGAAGCTTTCTTT.